The 20 T cell receptor beta chains presented below share a single source sample, sequenced in a study of cytomegalovirus exposure and HLA in healthy donors. The PCR used 60 Vbeta and 13 Jbeta primers. Sequenced by immunoSEQ multiplex PCR; TCRdb stores in-frame clones only, minus some. The data show about 160,000 clones, roughly four fifths seen once. The specimen sequenced was PBMCs. Every receptor here comes from a woman in her thirties or forties in good health and CMV-seronegative.

The chain uses TRBV19 and TRBJ1-1; D is perhaps TRBD1 (6 bases). This CDR3 is built from 13 residues. With 7 bases removed from V and 4 bases from J, the gap between germline ends came to 13 bases. CDR1 is LNHDA and CDR2 is SQIVND in the germline V gene (reference sequence). The CDR3 DNA follows: TGTGCCAGTAATTACAGGGATCTCACTGAAGCTTTCTTT. Protein: CASNYRDLTEAFF. Based on the CDR3 plus reference TRBV19 and TRBJ1-1, the full variable domain is DGGITQSPKYLFRKEGQNVTLSCEQNLNHDAMYWYRQDPGQGLRLIYYSQIVNDFQKGDIAEGYSVSREKKESFPLTVTSAQKNPTAFYLCASNYRDLTEAFFGQGTRLTVV.

This chain links TRBV4-2 with TRBJ1-4, with D maybe TRBD1 (5 bases). CDR1 is LGHNA, CDR2 YNFKEQ, per germline. The CDR3 length is 16 residues. V was clipped by 4 bases and J by 3 bases, with 15 bases between them. In nucleotides, the CDR3 is TGTGCCAGCAGCCCCGTGGGGGAGGGAGCTAATGAAAAACTGTTTTTT. Translation: CASSPVGEGANEKLFF.

The chain links TRBV9 to TRBJ2-2; 7 nucleotides line up with TRBD2. The germline CDR1 and CDR2 sequences are SGDLS and YYNGEE. The J segment lost 7 bases and the V segment lost 4 bases, leaving 13 bases of the junction unmatched. There are 16 residues in the CDR3. DNA for the CDR3: TGTGCCAGCAGCAACACCCTAAGCGGGAATATCGGGGAGCTGTTTTTT. This translates into CASSNTLSGNIGELFF.

Written as DNA, the CDR3 is TGCGCCAGCAGCTTGGCCAGCGGGCGCTACACAGATACGCAGTATTTT. It yields the protein CASSLASGRYTDTQYF. This chain joins TRBV5-1 and TRBJ2-3; D is possibly TRBD2 (6 bases). Per the germline V gene, CDR1 is SGHRS and CDR2 is YFSETQ. Trimming took 0 bases from V and 2 from J, leaving 13 bases between them. This CDR3 contains 16 residues.

The chain couples TRBV6-1 to TRBJ1-2; TRBD1 agrees at 7 bases. J was trimmed by 6 bases and V by 2 bases; bases with no gene match: 3. The CDR3 sequence is 13 residues long. Germline CDR1 and CDR2: MNHNS and SASEGT. The CDR3 region is CASSETTGNGYTF. The CDR3 coding sequence is TGTGCCAGCAGTGAAACGACAGGGAATGGCTACACCTTC.

The chain uses TRBV11-3 and TRBJ2-1; D unresolved. Germline CDR1 reads SGHNT; CDR2 reads YENEEA. The CDR3 has 15 residues. Trimming removed 3 bases at V and 0 bases at J, with 9 bases between. The CDR3 coding sequence is TGTGCCAGCAGCTTCCCCTACAGCTCCTACAATGAGCAGTTCTTC. Residues: CASSFPYSSYNEQFF.

The gene calls are TRBV28 and TRBJ2-2, with 12 nucleotides matching TRBD2. CDR1 and CDR2 from the germline V gene are MDHEN and SYDVKM. The V segment lost 3 bases and the J segment 4 bases; nucleotides outside the gene matches: 9. The CDR3 is 18 amino acids. The CDR3 spells CASSLGRGLAGFTGELFF. CDR3 coding DNA: TGTGCCAGCAGTTTGGGGAGGGGACTAGCGGGTTTCACCGGGGAGCTGTTTTTT.

The chain couples TRBV5-4 to TRBJ2-7; 11 bases are a match to TRBD2. Germline-derived CDR1 and CDR2 are SGHNT and YYREEE (reference sequence). V dropped 4 bases and J dropped 0; count of bases not matched to a gene: 0. This CDR3 contains 14 residues. The CDR3, as DNA: TGTGCCAGCAGCCTAGCGGGGGGCTCCTACGAGCAGTACTTC. Amino acid sequence: CASSLAGGSYEQYF.

The V and J genes are TRBV29-1 and TRBJ1-3, with no clear D. CDR3 length: 12 amino acids. The V end was cut by 4 bases, the J end by 3 bases, with 7 bases between. From germline, CDR1 is SQVTM and CDR2 ANQGSEA. The CDR3 DNA follows: TGCAGCGTTGGACGGGGTGGAAACACCATATATTTT. This sequence encodes CSVGRGGNTIYF.

In its sample, this clone was seen a few times. The CDR3 spells CASSPGTLPYSNQPQHF. The DNA for the CDR3 is TGCGCCAGCAGCCCCGGGACACTCCCTTATAGCAATCAGCCCCAGCATTTT. The chain is built from TRBV5-1 and TRBJ1-5; D is perhaps TRBD1 (6 bases). This CDR3 spans 17 amino acids. V lost 4 bases, J lost 0 bases, and 17 bases lay in between. The germline V gene encodes CDR1 SGHRS and CDR2 YFSETQ.

This sequence joins TRBV7-6 and TRBJ2-3; D may be TRBD2 (6 bases). CDR1 and CDR2 from the germline V gene are SGHVS and FNYEAQ. CDR3 length: 12 amino acids. V gave up 7 bases and J gave up 7 bases, with 12 bases separating them. The CDR3 bases are TGTGCCAGCACCGGTGGGGGGAATACGCAGTATTTT. Protein sequence: CASTGGGNTQYF.

V usage is TRBV6-1 and J usage is TRBJ1-1, with D perhaps matching TRBD1 (5 bases). Germline assignment: CDR1 MNHNS and CDR2 SASEGT. The CDR3 is 12 amino acids. Trimming stripped 2 bases from V and 10 bases from J, with 11 bases between. The CDR3 loop reads CASSENRRGAFF. CDR3 sequence (DNA): TGTGCCAGCAGTGAAAATCGGAGGGGAGCTTTCTTT.

The V call is TRBV28, the J call TRBJ2-1; tentatively, D is TRBD2 (5 bases). Trimming left V 5 bases short and J 13 bases short, with 12 bases between. CDR1 and CDR2 from the germline V gene are MDHEN and SYDVKM. CDR3 length: 11 amino acids. The CDR3 coding sequence is TGTGCCAGCAGTATCGGGGTATCACAGTTCTTC. Its protein is CASSIGVSQFF.

The CDR3 coding sequence is TGTGCCACCCAAAATCCGGGACAGGGAGAAAATGGCTACACCTTC. Protein: CATQNPGQGENGYTF. This chain connects TRBV6-1 to TRBJ1-2, with 9 positions matching TRBD1. The germline V gene encodes CDR1 MNHNS and CDR2 SASEGT. The trim removed 10 bases at V and 6 bases at J, leaving 15 bases unmatched. The CDR3 contains 15 residues.

This chain links TRBV6-5 with TRBJ2-7; 7 bases line up with TRBD1. This CDR3 has 14 amino acids. V gave up 4 bases and J gave up 1 base; unmatched junction bases: 4. Germline V gene data show CDR1 as MNHEY and CDR2 as SVGAGI. In DNA, the CDR3 is TGTGCCAGCAGTTCACAGGGGAAGTCCTACGAGCAGTACTTC. Amino acid sequence: CASSSQGKSYEQYF.

V usage is TRBV2 and J usage is TRBJ2-7; D is perhaps TRBD2 (5 bases). Trimming stripped 6 bases from V and 3 bases from J, with 9 bases between. The CDR3 spans 12 residues. Per germline, CDR1 SNHLY and CDR2 FYNNEI. The CDR3 loop is CASRSDYYEQYF. CDR3 coding DNA: TGTGCCAGCAGGTCAGACTACTACGAGCAGTACTTC.

The chain employs TRBV7-2 and TRBJ2-5, with TRBD2 identical over 13 bases. Matching the DNA end better, TRBJ2-7 makes the J call doubtful. This CDR3 has 18 amino acids. Germline-derived CDR1 and CDR2 are SGHTA and FQGNSA. The CDR3 bases are TGTGCCAGCAGCTTACCAGGACAGGGACTAGCGGGAATCTACGAGCAGTACTTC. Amino acid sequence: CASSLPGQGLAGIYEQYF.

The chain has TRBV6-4 and TRBJ2-1, with 10 nucleotides matching TRBD2. Germline V lookup: CDR1 MRHNA, CDR2 SNTAGT. The V and J ends lost 6 bases and 3 bases, in that order; junction bases with no gene match: 11. This CDR3 region has 17 residues. The DNA for the CDR3 is TGTGCCAGCAGGGAGGGGGCTCTAGCGGGGGTCTACAATGAGCAGTTCTTC. Its translation is CASREGALAGVYNEQFF.

The table lists this clone with a few counts. V usage is TRBV18 and J usage is TRBJ1-1; the match to TRBD1 covers 7 bases. V shed 1 base and J 1 base; nucleotides not matched to a gene: 6. Germline V lookup: CDR1 KGHSH, CDR2 LQKENI. CDR3 length equals 16 residues. CDR3 coding DNA: TGTGCCAGCTCACCACGGGACAGACCTGGGAACACTGAAGCTTTCTTT. It translates to CASSPRDRPGNTEAFF. Drawing the rest from reference TRBV18 and TRBJ1-1, the complete variable domain is NAGVMQNPRHLVRRRGQEARLRCSPMKGHSHVYWYRQLPEEGLKFMVYLQKENIIDESGMPKERFSAEFPKEGPSILRIQQVVRGDSAAYFCASSPRDRPGNTEAFFGQGTRLTVV.

The chain couples TRBV6-5 to TRBJ2-2; the D gene is possibly TRBD2 (5 bases). The CDR3 totals 16 residues. Trimming stripped 2 bases from V and 7 bases from J, with 17 bases between. The germline V gene encodes CDR1 MNHEY and CDR2 SVGAGI. The DNA for the CDR3 is TGTGCCAGCAGTTACAGCCCCACTAGTGGGGTCGGGGAGCTGTTTTTT. Protein sequence: CASSYSPTSGVGELFF.